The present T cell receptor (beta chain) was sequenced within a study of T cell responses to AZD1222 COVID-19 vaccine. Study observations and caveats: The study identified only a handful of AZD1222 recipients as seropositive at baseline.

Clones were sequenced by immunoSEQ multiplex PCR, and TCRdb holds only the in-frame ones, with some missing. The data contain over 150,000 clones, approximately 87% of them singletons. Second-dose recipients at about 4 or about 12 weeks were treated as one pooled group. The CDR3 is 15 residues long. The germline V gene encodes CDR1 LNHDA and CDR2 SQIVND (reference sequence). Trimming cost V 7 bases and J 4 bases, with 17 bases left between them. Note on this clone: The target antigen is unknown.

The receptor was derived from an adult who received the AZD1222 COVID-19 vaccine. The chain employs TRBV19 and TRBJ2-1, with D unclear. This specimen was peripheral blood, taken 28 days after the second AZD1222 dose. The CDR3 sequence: CASKGMELGYNEQFF. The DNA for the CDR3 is TGTGCCAGTAAAGGAATGGAATTAGGGTACAATGAGCAGTTCTTC. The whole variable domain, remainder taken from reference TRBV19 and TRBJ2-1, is DGGITQSPKYLFRKEGQNVTLSCEQNLNHDAMYWYRQDPGQGLRLIYYSQIVNDFQKGDIAEGYSVSREKKESFPLTVTSAQKNPTAFYLCASKGMELGYNEQFFGPGTRLTVL.